This T cell receptor beta chain was profiled in a study of T cells in Graves' hyperthyroidism and ophthalmopathy. About the research overall: Peripheral blood samples were taken at initial diagnosis, prior to any treatment.

General study points: Most thyroid clonotypes that were expanded above 0.001 also turned up in blood. From stable hyperthyroidism, ophthalmopathy was set apart by a 13 V-J model.

After removal of 5 bases from V and 5 bases from J, the junction contained 6 bases not matched to a gene. CDR3 length: 15 residues. The V gene's germline CDR1 is DFQATT and CDR2 SNEGSKA (reference sequence). Template material for amplifying TCR beta CDR3 regions consisted of RNA transcripts. The TCR CDR3 first-round RT-PCR relied on the HTBI primer set. TCRdb reprocessed the multiplex PCR reads with MiXCR, giving one entry per CDR3 protein. The sample gives about 600,000 distinct CDR3 sequences, around 15% of which show up once; approximately 3.5% is in the top ten. This clonotype was recorded many times. Its matching antigen is unknown. A NOSPECS grade of at least 4, a Clinical Activity Score of at least 3 and duration under 3 months were recorded in ophthalmopathy patients.

The sequenced sample consisted of blood. The receptor's source is a woman aged 35 to 49 with Graves' ophthalmopathy. V is TRBV20-1 and J is TRBJ2-7; 16 bases line up with TRBD2. The CDR3 region has the DNA TGCAGTGCTGAATTGGGACTAGCGGGAGGGGACGAGCAGTACTTC. This sequence encodes CSAELGLAGGDEQYF.